This T cell receptor (beta chain) is drawn from a study of cytomegalovirus exposure and HLA in healthy donors. Study-wide context: A later analysis reported the 100 to 150 validation repertoires used the same platform as the approximately 670 first-cohort repertoires. Study results and limitations: The authors confirmed in vitro that a few CMV-associated chains were specific for CMV antigens. TCR sequences were mostly rare, though some public TCRs occurred in many donors.

In regard to this clone: The antigen is not known.

Libraries were prepared by immunoSEQ multiplex PCR; TCRdb keeps only in-frame clonotypes and omits some of them. The table lists roughly 130,000 clones, about nine tenths of them singletons, with roughly 1.4% in the top ten. This CDR3 is built from 14 residues. The trim removed 7 bases at V and 11 bases at J, leaving 12 bases unmatched. The germline V gene encodes CDR1 SNHLY and CDR2 FYNNEI. Material for sequencing was PBMCs. The receptor comes from a man aged 30 to 45 in good health and CMV-seronegative. The chain couples TRBV2 to TRBJ2-1; TRBD2 agrees at 9 bases. The CDR3 DNA reads as TGTGCCAGCACCAACGCGGGACTAGCCGTGAAGCAGTTCTTC. Encoded protein: CASTNAGLAVKQFF.